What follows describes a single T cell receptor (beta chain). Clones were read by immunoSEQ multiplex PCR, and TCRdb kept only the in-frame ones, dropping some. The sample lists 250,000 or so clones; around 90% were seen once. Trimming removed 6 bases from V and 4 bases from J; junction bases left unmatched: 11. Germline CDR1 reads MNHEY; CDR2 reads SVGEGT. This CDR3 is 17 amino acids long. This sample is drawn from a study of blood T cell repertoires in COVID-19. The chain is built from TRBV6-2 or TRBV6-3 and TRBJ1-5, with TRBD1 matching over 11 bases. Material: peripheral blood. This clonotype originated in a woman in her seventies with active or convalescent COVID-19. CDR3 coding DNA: TGTGCCAGCAGCCGACGGACAGGGGGCGCGTGGAATCAGCCCCAGCATTTT. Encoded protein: CASSRRTGGAWNQPQHF.